This record concerns one T cell receptor beta chain sequence. This entry belongs to a study of T-cell memory formation after mild COVID-19. TCRdb processed the 5' RACE reads anew with MiXCR; each CDR3 protein has one entry. The sample shows under 600,000 distinct CDR3 sequences, less than 25% of them seen only once. This CDR3 is built from 16 residues. The germline V gene has CDR1 SGDLS and CDR2 YYNGEE. V gave up 0 bases and J gave up 1 base; unmatched junction bases: 4. V and J are TRBV9 and TRBJ2-3; 8 nucleotides line up with TRBD2. Sequenced: PBMCs or a T cell subset sorted from them (not recorded which). This receptor was obtained from an adult woman who had mild COVID-19 (a few samples of this study predate the infection). Cell type and time point are not known. This CDR3 is CASSVVGAGGTDTQYF. The CDR3 nucleotides are TGTGCCAGCAGCGTAGTTGGAGCGGGGGGCACAGATACGCAGTATTTT.